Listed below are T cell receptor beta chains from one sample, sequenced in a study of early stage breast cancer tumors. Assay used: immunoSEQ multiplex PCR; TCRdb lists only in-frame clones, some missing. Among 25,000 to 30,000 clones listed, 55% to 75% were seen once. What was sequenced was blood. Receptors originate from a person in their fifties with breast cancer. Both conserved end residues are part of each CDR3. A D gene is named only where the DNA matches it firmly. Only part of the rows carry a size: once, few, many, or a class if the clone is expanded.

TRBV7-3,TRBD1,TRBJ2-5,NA,TGTGCCAGCAGCCCAGGGGGCCGGGAGACCCAGTACTTC,CASSPGGRETQYF
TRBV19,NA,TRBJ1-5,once,TGTGCCAGTAGTCCTCCCTGGACTGATGATCAGCCCCAGCATTTT,CASSPPWTDDQPQHF
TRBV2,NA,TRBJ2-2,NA,TGTGCCAGCACCTTACACAGGGCCTCGAACACCGGGGAGCTGTTTTTT,CASTLHRASNTGELFF
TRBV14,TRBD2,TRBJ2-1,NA,TGTGCCAGCAGAGCGACTAGCGGCTCCTACAATGAGCAGTTCTTC,CASRATSGSYNEQFF
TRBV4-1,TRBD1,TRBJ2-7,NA,TGCGCCAGCAGCCATCCGGGACAGTCCTCCTACGAGCAGTACTTC,CASSHPGQSSYEQYF
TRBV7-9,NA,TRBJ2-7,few,TGTGCCAGCCAAGGCCAAGGGGTATACGAGCAGTACTTC,CASQGQGVYEQYF
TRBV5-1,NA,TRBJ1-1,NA,TGCGCCAGCACGGAGGGCAATATGAACACTGAAGCTTTCTTT,CASTEGNMNTEAFF
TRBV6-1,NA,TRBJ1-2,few,TGTGCCAGCAGTGAAGGGAGTTGGAACTATGGCTACACCTTC,CASSEGSWNYGYTF
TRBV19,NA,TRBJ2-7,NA,TGTGCCAGTAACGAGGGATCCACCTACGAGCAGTACTTC,CASNEGSTYEQYF
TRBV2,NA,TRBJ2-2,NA,TGTGCCAGCAGTGAGAGTGCGGTAAACACCGGGGAGCTGTTTTTT,CASSESAVNTGELFF
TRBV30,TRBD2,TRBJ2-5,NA,TGTGCCTGGAGTGTTGGACTAGCGGGAGTTTCGGAGACCCAGTACTTC,CAWSVGLAGVSETQYF
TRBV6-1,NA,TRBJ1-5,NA,TGTGCCAGCAGCGAGCGGACCAGCTATCAGCCCCAGCATTTT,CASSERTSYQPQHF
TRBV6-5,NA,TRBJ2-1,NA,TGTGCCAGCAGTTACTACGGGACCCGGCGCAATGAGCAGTTCTTC,CASSYYGTRRNEQFF
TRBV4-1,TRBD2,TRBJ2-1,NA,TGCGCCAGCAGCCAAGATGGGAGGACTAGCGGGAGGGCCGGCTACAATGAGCAGTTCTTC,CASSQDGRTSGRAGYNEQFF
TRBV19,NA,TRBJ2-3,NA,TGTGCCAGTACCGCATCCATGGGCACAGATACGCAGTATTTT,CASTASMGTDTQYF
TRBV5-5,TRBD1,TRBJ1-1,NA,TGTGCCAGCAGCCATAGACAGGGCCGTGACACTGAAGCTTTCTTT,CASSHRQGRDTEAFF
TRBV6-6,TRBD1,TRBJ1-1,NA,TGTGCCAGCAGTTGGACAGGGGGGAACACTGAAGCTTTCTTT,CASSWTGGNTEAFF
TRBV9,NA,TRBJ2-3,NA,TGTGCCAGCAGCGTAGGAAGCACAGATACGCAGTATTTT,CASSVGSTDTQYF
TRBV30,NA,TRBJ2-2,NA,TGTGCCTGGAGTAGGGGCGCCGGGGAGCTGTTTTTT,CAWSRGAGELFF
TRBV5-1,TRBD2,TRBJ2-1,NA,TGCGCCAGCAGCTTAGGACTAGCGGGGCCCTCCTACAATGAGCAGTTCTTC,CASSLGLAGPSYNEQFF
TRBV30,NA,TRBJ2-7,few,TGTGCCTGGAGTGTAGGAGTTCTCCTCTCCGAGCAGTACTTC,CAWSVGVLLSEQYF
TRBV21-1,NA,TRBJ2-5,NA,TGTGCCAGCAGCTGCCATCACGACAGAAAAGAGACCCAGTACTTC,CASSCHHDRKETQYF
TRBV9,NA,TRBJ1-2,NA,TGTGCCAGCAGCGTAGCGGCAGGGGCGACCTATGGCTACACCTTC,CASSVAAGATYGYTF
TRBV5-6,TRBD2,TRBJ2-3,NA,TGTGCCAGCAGCTTGGGCGGGAGGGGCACAGATACGCAGTATTTT,CASSLGGRGTDTQYF
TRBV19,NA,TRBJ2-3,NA,TGTGCCAGTAGGTCCGGGGATACGCAGTATTTT,CASRSGDTQYF
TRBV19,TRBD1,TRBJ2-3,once,TGTGCCAGTAGGAGACAGGGGGCAGATACGCAGTATTTT,CASRRQGADTQYF
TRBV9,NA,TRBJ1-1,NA,TGTGCCAGCAGCGGCGAGGGGAACACTGAAGCTTTCTTT,CASSGEGNTEAFF
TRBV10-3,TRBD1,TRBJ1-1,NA,TGTGCCACACTGACAGGGGGCGTGAGCACTGAAGCTTTCTTT,CATLTGGVSTEAFF
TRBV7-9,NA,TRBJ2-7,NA,TGTGCCAGCTCCCGAGGCTACGAGCAGTACTTC,CASSRGYEQYF
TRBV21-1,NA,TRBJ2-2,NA,TGTGCCAGCAGCATCCTCCTTACGGGGGCGAACACCGGGGAGCTGTTTTTT,CASSILLTGANTGELFF
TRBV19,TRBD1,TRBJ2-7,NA,TGTGCCAGTAGTATAGGTGGACAGGGCTACGAGCAGTACTTC,CASSIGGQGYEQYF